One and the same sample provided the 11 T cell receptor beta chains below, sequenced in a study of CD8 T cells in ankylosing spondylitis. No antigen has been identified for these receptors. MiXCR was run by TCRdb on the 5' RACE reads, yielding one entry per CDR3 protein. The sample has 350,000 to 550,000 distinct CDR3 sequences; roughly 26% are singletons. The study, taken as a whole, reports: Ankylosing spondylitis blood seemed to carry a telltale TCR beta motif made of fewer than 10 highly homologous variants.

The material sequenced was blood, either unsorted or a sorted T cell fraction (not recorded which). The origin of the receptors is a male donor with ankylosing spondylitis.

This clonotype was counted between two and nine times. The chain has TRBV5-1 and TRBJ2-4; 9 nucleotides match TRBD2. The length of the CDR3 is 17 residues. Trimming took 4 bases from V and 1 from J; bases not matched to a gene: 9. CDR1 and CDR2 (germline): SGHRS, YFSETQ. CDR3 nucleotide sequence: TGCGCCAGCAGCCAGCAACCTAGCGGGACGGCCAAAAACATTCAGTACTTC. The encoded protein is CASSQQPSGTAKNIQYF.

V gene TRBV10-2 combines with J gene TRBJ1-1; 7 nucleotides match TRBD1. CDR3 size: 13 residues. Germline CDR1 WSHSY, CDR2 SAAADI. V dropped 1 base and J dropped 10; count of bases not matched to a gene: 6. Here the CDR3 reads CASSEFDRVGAFF. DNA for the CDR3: TGCGCCAGCAGTGAGTTCGACAGGGTGGGAGCTTTCTTT.

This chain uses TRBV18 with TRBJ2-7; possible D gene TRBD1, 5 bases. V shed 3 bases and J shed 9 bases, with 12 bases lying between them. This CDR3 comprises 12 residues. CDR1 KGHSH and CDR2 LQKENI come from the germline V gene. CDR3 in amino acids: CASSPSQGGQYV. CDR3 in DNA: TGTGCCAGCTCACCGTCGCAGGGTGGGCAGTACGTC.

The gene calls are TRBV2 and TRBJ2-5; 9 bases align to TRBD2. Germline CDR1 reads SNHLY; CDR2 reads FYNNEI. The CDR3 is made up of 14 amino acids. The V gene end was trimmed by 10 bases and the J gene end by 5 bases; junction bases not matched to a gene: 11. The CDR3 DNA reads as TGTGCCACCCAAGGAGGACTAGCGACGGAGACCCAGTACTTC. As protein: CATQGGLATETQYF.

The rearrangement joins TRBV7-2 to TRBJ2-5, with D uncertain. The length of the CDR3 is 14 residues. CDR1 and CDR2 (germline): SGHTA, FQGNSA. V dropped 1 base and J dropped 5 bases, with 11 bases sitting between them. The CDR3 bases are TGTGCCAGCAGCTTAGGATTTAATTCGGAGACCCAGTACTTC. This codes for CASSLGFNSETQYF.

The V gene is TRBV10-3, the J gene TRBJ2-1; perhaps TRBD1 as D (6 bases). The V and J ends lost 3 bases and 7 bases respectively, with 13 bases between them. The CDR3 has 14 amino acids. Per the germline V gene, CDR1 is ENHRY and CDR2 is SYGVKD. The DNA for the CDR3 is TGTGCCATCAGTGACAGGGGTTTTTCTAATGAGCAGTTCTTC. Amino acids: CAISDRGFSNEQFF.

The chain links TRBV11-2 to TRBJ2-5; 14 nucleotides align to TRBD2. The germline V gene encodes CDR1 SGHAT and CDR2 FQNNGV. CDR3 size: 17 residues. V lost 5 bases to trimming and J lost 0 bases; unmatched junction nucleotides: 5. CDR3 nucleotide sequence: TGTGCCAGCAGCCCGGGGACTAGCGGGAGCAACCAAGAGACCCAGTACTTC. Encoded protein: CASSPGTSGSNQETQYF.

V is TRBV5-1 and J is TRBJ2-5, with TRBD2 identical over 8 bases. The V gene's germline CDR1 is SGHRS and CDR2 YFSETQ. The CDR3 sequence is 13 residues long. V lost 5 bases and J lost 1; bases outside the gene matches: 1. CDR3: CASRRGAQETQYF. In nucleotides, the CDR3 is TGCGCCAGCAGGCGGGGGGCCCAAGAGACCCAGTACTTC.

As DNA, the CDR3 is TGCAGTGCCGAACAGGGTTTGCGTTCACCCCTCCACTTT. It encodes CSAEQGLRSPLHF. The gene calls are TRBV20-1 and TRBJ1-6; weak D call: TRBD1 (6 bases). Germline CDR1 and CDR2: DFQATT and SNEGSKA (reference sequence). The CDR3 has 13 residues. V lost 6 bases, J lost 9 bases, and 15 bases lay in between.

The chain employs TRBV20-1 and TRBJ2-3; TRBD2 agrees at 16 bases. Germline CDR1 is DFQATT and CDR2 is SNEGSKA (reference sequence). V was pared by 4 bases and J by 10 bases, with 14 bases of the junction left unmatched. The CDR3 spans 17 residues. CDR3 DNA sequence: TGCAGTGCTACCGCAGCGAAGGGACTAGCGGGAGGGCCACCGCAGTATTTT. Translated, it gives CSATAAKGLAGGPPQYF.

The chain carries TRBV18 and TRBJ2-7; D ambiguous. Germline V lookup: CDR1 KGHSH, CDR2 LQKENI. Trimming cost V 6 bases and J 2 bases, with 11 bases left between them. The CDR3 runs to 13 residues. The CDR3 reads CASSESGAYEQYV. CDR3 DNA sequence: TGTGCCAGCTCGGAGAGTGGGGCCTACGAGCAGTACGTC.